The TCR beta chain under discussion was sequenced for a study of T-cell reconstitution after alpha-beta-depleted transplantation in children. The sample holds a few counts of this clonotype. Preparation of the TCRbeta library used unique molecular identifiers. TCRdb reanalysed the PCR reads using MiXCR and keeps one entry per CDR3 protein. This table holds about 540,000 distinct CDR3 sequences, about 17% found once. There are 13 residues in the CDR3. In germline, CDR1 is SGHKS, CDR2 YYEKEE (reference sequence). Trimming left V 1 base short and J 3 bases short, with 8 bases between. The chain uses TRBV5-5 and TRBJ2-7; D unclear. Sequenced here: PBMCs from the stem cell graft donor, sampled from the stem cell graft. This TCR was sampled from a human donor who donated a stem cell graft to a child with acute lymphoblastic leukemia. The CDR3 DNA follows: TGTGCCAGCAGCTTGTGGCCGAACTACGAGCAGTACTTC. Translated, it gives CASSLWPNYEQYF.